This T cell receptor (beta chain) was documented in a study of early T cells in non-severe SARS-CoV-2 infection. Whole-study results and caveats: A preference for anti-spike CD8 responses marked VDJdb matching, which missed private and CD4 specificities.

The CDR3 is 10 residues long. Germline CDR1 and CDR2: SQVTM and ANQGSEA. V was cut by 7 bases and J by 3 bases, with 6 bases left in between. Unique molecular identifiers were attached to individual cDNA molecules. TCRdb ran MiXCR on the 5' RACE reads and lists one entry per CDR3 protein. Counted here are approximately 58,000 distinct CDR3 sequences, around 10% occurring once; the ten biggest clones make up over 2.5%. On this clonotype: Its specificity is not known.

The clonotype was recovered from an adult who was a healthcare worker with PCR-confirmed SARS-CoV-2 infection or an uninfected control (not recorded which). This rearrangement joins TRBV29-1 to TRBJ1-1, with TRBD1 as a possible D gene (5 bases). The specimen was whole blood, collected at baseline. The CDR3 nucleotides are TGCAGCGGGGGGGACACTGAAGCTTTCTTT. Translating it yields CSGGDTEAFF.